The 20 T cell receptor beta chains given below trace back to one sample, sequenced in a study of post-analysis software for immune sequencing data (dated by TCRdb to between 2014 and 2017). Findings and caveats that apply to the study as a whole: Significantly higher frequencies in patients than in controls were found for several TRBV segments, including TRBV5-6, TRBV5-1 and TRBV20-1.

Library method: PCR. The run used an Illumina HiSeq 2500. To reduce PCR and sequencing biases, unique molecular identifiers were incorporated into the TCR beta cDNA libraries. Using fastp trimming at Q25 and MiXCR clonotype assembly, TCRdb reanalyzed the public sequencing data and kept in-frame beta chains. Each CDR3 protein appears once, grouped with its most common genes and DNA. The sample includes about 560,000 distinct CDR3 sequences, with about 44% observed a single time. Jointly, the top ten make up about 1.8% of the sample. Their recognized antigens are unknown. Input material: blood. The receptors derive from a girl under 18 with multiple sclerosis.

The chain uses TRBV6-1 and TRBJ2-7; tentatively, D is TRBD2 (6 bases). The CDR3 sequence is 15 residues long. Per the germline V gene, CDR1 is MNHNS and CDR2 is SASEGT. Trimming left V 1 base short and J 5 bases short, with 15 bases between. The CDR3 loop is CASSEGSPPGDEQYF. The CDR3 DNA sequence: TGTGCCAGCAGTGAAGGGTCTCCACCGGGGGACGAGCAGTACTTC.

This clonotype was counted a few times. The chain couples TRBV29-1 to TRBJ1-2, with TRBD1 matching over 7 bases. In germline, CDR1 is SQVTM, CDR2 ANQGSEA. The CDR3 has 13 amino acids. With 7 bases clipped from V and 2 bases from J, the junction kept 7 bases outside the gene matches. The CDR3 loop is CSGRQGENYGYTF. CDR3 coding DNA: TGCAGCGGTCGACAGGGAGAGAACTATGGCTACACCTTC.

This clonotype appeared many times. The chain recombines TRBV6-4 with TRBJ2-3, with a possible D match to TRBD1 (5 bases). The CDR3 covers 14 residues. V dropped 3 bases and J dropped 1 base, with 8 bases sitting between them. Germline lookup yields CDR1 MRHNA and CDR2 SNTAGT. The CDR3 protein is CASSEEGGTDTQYF. The CDR3, as DNA: TGTGCCAGCAGTGAAGAAGGGGGCACAGATACGCAGTATTTT.

The CDR3 loop reads CSASRESEQFF. As DNA, the CDR3 is TGCAGTGCTAGTCGGGAGAGTGAGCAGTTCTTC. The chain combines TRBV20-1 with TRBJ2-1, with D possibly matching TRBD2 (6 bases). CDR1 is DFQATT and CDR2 is SNEGSKA in the germline V gene (reference sequence). This CDR3 comprises 11 residues. V shed 3 bases and J shed 9 bases, with 9 bases lying between them.

The CDR3 loop is CSALTSGDPQETQYF. CDR3 bases: TGCAGTGCCCTTACTAGCGGGGACCCCCAAGAGACCCAGTACTTC. The V call is TRBV20-1, the J call TRBJ2-5, with 10 bases that match TRBD2. After removal of 6 bases from V and 1 base from J, the junction contained 8 bases not matched to a gene. The CDR3 runs to 15 residues. Germline V gene lookup returns CDR1 DFQATT and CDR2 SNEGSKA (reference sequence).

This chain uses TRBV29-1 with TRBJ1-2; D is possibly TRBD1 (6 bases). CDR1 is SQVTM and CDR2 is ANQGSEA in the germline V gene. Trimming took 7 bases from V and 8 from J, leaving 14 bases between them. The CDR3 totals 11 residues. CDR3 in amino acids: CSDGRGYGYTF. The CDR3 DNA follows: TGCAGCGACGGAAGGGGGTACGGCTACACCTTC. The full variable domain, in which reference TRBV29-1 and TRBJ1-2 provide the parts outside the CDR3, is SAVISQKPSRDICQRGTSLTIQCQVDSQVTMMFWYRQQPGQSLTLIATANQGSEATYESGFVIDKFPISRPNLTFSTLTVSNMSPEDSSIYLCSDGRGYGYTFGSGTRLTVV.

This clonotype was counted between two and nine times. The rearrangement uses TRBV5-1 and TRBJ2-1, with 14 bases matching TRBD2. Germline CDR1 is SGHRS and CDR2 is YFSETQ. CDR3 length equals 20 residues. The junction had 13 bases not matched to a gene; V was cut back by 4 bases and J by 1 base. CDR3 region: CASSILWTSGGSTSYNEQFF. The CDR3, as DNA: TGCGCCAGCAGCATACTTTGGACTAGCGGGGGGTCGACATCCTACAATGAGCAGTTCTTC. The variable domain in full, completed from reference TRBV5-1 and TRBJ2-1, reads KAGVTQTPRYLIKTRGQQVTLSCSPISGHRSVSWYQQTPGQGLQFLFEYFSETQRNKGNFPGRFSGRQFSNSRSEMNVSTLELGDSALYLCASSILWTSGGSTSYNEQFFGPGTRLTVL.

The chain joins TRBV7-8 to TRBJ2-3; TRBD1 is a possible D gene (5 bases). V lost 4 bases to trimming and J lost 4 bases, with 15 bases between them. Per the germline V gene, CDR1 is SGHVS and CDR2 is FQNEAQ. CDR3 length: 15 residues. As DNA, the CDR3 is TGTGCCAGCAGCTCGGCCAAGGGGTGGCCAGATACGCAGTATTTT. Its translation is CASSSAKGWPDTQYF.

This clonotype came up a few times. The V and J genes are TRBV29-1 and TRBJ2-3; 8 bases map to TRBD2. The V segment lost 8 bases and the J segment 5 bases; nucleotides outside the gene matches: 12. Germline V gene lookup returns CDR1 SQVTM and CDR2 ANQGSEA. The length of the CDR3 is 14 residues. As DNA, the CDR3 is TGCAGCTCCACAGCCGGGGGGGGGAGAGATACGCAGTATTTT. Protein sequence: CSSTAGGGRDTQYF.

The chain recombines TRBV4-1 with TRBJ1-1; possibly TRBD1 for D (5 bases). The CDR3 is 15 amino acids. V lost 0 bases and J lost 6, with 14 bases in between. Per germline, CDR1 MGHRA and CDR2 YSYEKL. CDR3 sequence reads: CASSQEGTLAAEAFF. In nucleotides, the CDR3 is TGCGCCAGCAGCCAAGAGGGGACCCTAGCAGCTGAAGCTTTCTTT.

This sequence joins TRBV24-1 and TRBJ1-2, with TRBD1 matching 7 bases. CDR1 KGHDR and CDR2 SFDVKD come from the germline V gene. V lost 4 bases and J lost 8; bases outside the gene matches: 12. The CDR3 sequence is 15 residues long. The CDR3 sequence is CATSDPGQDSGGYTF. The CDR3 DNA reads as TGTGCCACCAGTGACCCCGGACAGGATTCGGGAGGCTACACCTTC.

This clonotype was seen at least ten times. The chain recombines TRBV7-2 with TRBJ2-7; D ambiguous. Germline V gene lookup returns CDR1 SGHTA and CDR2 FQGNSA. CDR3 length equals 14 residues. V was shortened by 6 bases and J by 1 base, with 13 bases between the two germline ends. Written as DNA, the CDR3 is TGTGCCAGCAGTCTACGGAGTACTTCCTACGAGCAGTACTTC. As protein: CASSLRSTSYEQYF.

This clonotype was detected only a few times. This chain joins TRBV9 and TRBJ2-5; 8 bases line up with TRBD1. The J call may be in error: the DNA end matches TRBJ2-7 better. CDR1 SGDLS and CDR2 YYNGEE come from the germline V gene. CDR3 length: 15 residues. CDR3 region: CASSPRQGSSVEQYF. DNA of the CDR3: TGTGCCAGCAGCCCCAGACAGGGGTCCTCCGTCGAGCAGTACTTC.

This clonotype showed up just a few times. The V call is TRBV20-1, the J call TRBJ2-5; TRBD2 agrees at 7 bases. Germline V gene sequence: CDR1 DFQATT, CDR2 SNEGSKA (reference sequence). The CDR3 totals 14 residues. V lost 5 bases and J lost 2; bases outside the gene matches: 8. CDR3 protein: CSAPGGVVQETQYF. CDR3 DNA sequence: TGCAGTGCTCCGGGAGGAGTGGTGCAAGAGACCCAGTACTTC.

The chain has TRBV28 and TRBJ2-4; 8 bases are a match to TRBD1. The CDR3 covers 15 residues. V was clipped by 5 bases and J by 0 bases; unmatched bases: 3. Germline CDR1 is MDHEN and CDR2 is SYDVKM. CDR3 in DNA: TGTGCCAGCAGTACAGGGGGTTCAGCCAAAAACATTCAGTACTTC. Translated, it gives CASSTGGSAKNIQYF.

The chain employs TRBV29-1 and TRBJ1-1; unclear D gene. V was trimmed by 1 base and J by 8 bases, leaving 11 bases between them. CDR3 size: 12 residues. Germline V CDR1 and CDR2: SQVTM, ANQGSEA. This CDR3 is CSVEVTTGEAFF. Here the CDR3 DNA reads TGCAGCGTTGAAGTAACGACTGGGGAAGCTTTCTTT.

On this clonotype: It is likely a read error, because the conserved phenylalanine at the end of the CDR3 is missing. This chain joins TRBV5-1 and TRBJ2-7, with D perhaps given as TRBD1 or TRBD2 (5 bases each). CDR3 length: 13 amino acids. V was shortened by 4 bases and J by 2 bases, with 10 bases between the two germline ends. Germline V CDR1 and CDR2: SGHRS, YFSETQ. The CDR3 DNA sequence: TGCGCCAGCAGCCAACTAGGGGCCTACGAGCAGTACATC. Amino acid sequence: CASSQLGAYEQYI.

V usage is TRBV29-1 and J usage is TRBJ2-5; 8 positions agree with TRBD1. Germline V gene data show CDR1 as SQVTM and CDR2 as ANQGSEA. The V and J ends lost 2 bases and 3 bases, in that order; junction bases with no gene match: 2. This CDR3 is built from 13 residues. The CDR3 nucleotides read TGCAGCGTTGAAACAGGGGGTAAAGAGACCCAGTACTTC. Translating gives CSVETGGKETQYF.

This clonotype showed up just a few times. The chain has TRBV29-1 and TRBJ2-7; D is possibly TRBD1 (6 bases). The CDR3 runs 14 residues. The germline V and J ends were trimmed by 7 bases and 1 base, with 17 bases remaining between them. CDR1 and CDR2 (germline): SQVTM, ANQGSEA. CDR3 sequence: CSARGIGGSYEQYF. In DNA, the CDR3 is TGCAGCGCGAGGGGTATAGGGGGATCCTACGAGCAGTACTTC.

V usage is TRBV5-1 and J usage is TRBJ2-1; 8 nucleotides align to TRBD2. The J call is in doubt because the DNA end fits TRBJ2-7 better. There are 16 residues in the CDR3. Germline lookup yields CDR1 SGHRS and CDR2 YFSETQ. CDR3 in DNA: TGCGCCAGCAGCTTAGGACTAGCAGGAACCTACAATGAGCAGTACTTC. As protein: CASSLGLAGTYNEQYF.